This T cell receptor beta chain came from a study of T cell repertoires in cytomegalovirus infection. Study at large: Public TCR beta signatures indicated both CMV infection and matching HLA type.

This clonotype was counted ten times or more. Antigen specificity is unknown. Study results and limitations: The study found HLA-C-restricted CMV-specific TCR beta clonotypes dominating the ex vivo response.

TCRdb itself ran the reads through MiXCR, one entry per CDR3 protein. Found here are 250,000 to 350,000 distinct CDR3 sequences, roughly 25% of them singletons; the top ten hold about 15%. The clonotype originates from a human donor in good health (CMV status not recorded). Some clones in this sample may be carry-over from other donors' samples. Sequenced: PBMCs.

The chain's CDR3 is CASSLIGIGRAGRNEQFF. CDR3 DNA: TGTGCCAGCAGCTTAATAGGGATCGGTAGGGCAGGTCGGAATGAGCAGTTCTTC. The chain employs TRBV7-8 and TRBJ2-1; D is undetermined. Germline assignment: CDR1 SGHVS and CDR2 FQNEAQ. This CDR3 has 18 amino acids. V was cut by 2 bases and J by 7 bases, with 24 bases left in between.